Presented here are 23 T cell receptor beta chains from one specimen sequenced in a study of cytomegalovirus exposure and HLA in healthy donors. Amplification used 60 Vbeta primers and 13 Jbeta primers. Assay: immunoSEQ multiplex PCR; the TCRdb copy retains only in-frame clones and omits some. The table records some 99,000 clones, roughly 79% of them present only once. Sequenced material: PBMCs. These receptors were collected from a middle-aged man in good health and CMV-seronegative.

This clone appeared a few times. The chain joins TRBV19 to TRBJ2-5, with 7 bases matching TRBD1. After removal of 3 bases from V and 3 bases from J, the junction contained 10 bases not matched to a gene. Germline V gene data show CDR1 as LNHDA and CDR2 as SQIVND (reference sequence). There are 16 residues in the CDR3. Written as DNA, the CDR3 is TGTGCCAGTAGTATTCGAGGGGGCTGGAGGAAAGAGACCCAGTACTTC. This sequence encodes CASSIRGGWRKETQYF.

V and J are TRBV11-2 and TRBJ2-2; 13 bases fit TRBD2. The V and J ends lost 5 bases and 6 bases, in that order; junction bases with no gene match: 9. Germline V lookup: CDR1 SGHAT, CDR2 FQNNGV. The CDR3 length is 17 residues. The CDR3: CASSPRGLAGVPGELFF. The CDR3 DNA reads as TGTGCCAGCAGCCCCCGAGGACTAGCGGGAGTTCCCGGGGAGCTGTTTTTT. Complete variable domain (other parts from reference TRBV11-2 and TRBJ2-2): EAGVAQSPRYKIIEKRQSVAFWCNPISGHATLYWYQQILGQGPKLLIQFQNNGVVDDSQLPKDRFSAERLKGVDSTLKIQPAKLEDSAVYLCASSPRGLAGVPGELFFGEGSRLTVL.

The CDR3 is CASGTGGHSPLHF. The CDR3 region has the DNA TGCGCCAGCGGTACGGGGGGGCATTCACCCCTCCACTTT. V and J are TRBV5-1 and TRBJ1-6; D perhaps matches TRBD1 (6 bases). Germline CDR1 reads SGHRS; CDR2 reads YFSETQ. This CDR3 spans 13 amino acids. The germline V and J ends were trimmed by 7 bases and 8 bases, with 13 bases remaining between them.

In this sample, this clone turned up a few times. The V call is TRBV9, the J call TRBJ2-3; D is ambiguous. Germline lookup yields CDR1 SGDLS and CDR2 YYNGEE. The CDR3 has 14 amino acids. Trimming took 0 bases from V and 0 from J, leaving 5 bases between them. This CDR3 reads CASSVERSTDTQYF. The CDR3 DNA sequence: TGTGCCAGCAGCGTAGAGCGTAGCACAGATACGCAGTATTTT. The full variable domain, rest sourced from reference TRBV9 and TRBJ2-3, is DSGVTQTPKHLITATGQRVTLRCSPRSGDLSVYWYQQSLDQGLQFLIQYYNGEERAKGNILERFSAQQFPDLHSELNLSSLELGDSALYFCASSVERSTDTQYFGPGTRLTVL.

This chain links TRBV7-3 with TRBJ2-4; TRBD1 is a possible D gene (5 bases). There are 13 residues in the CDR3. The germline CDR1 and CDR2 sequences are SGHTA and FQGTGA. V lost 2 bases, J lost 13 bases, and 15 bases lay in between. The CDR3 reads CASSLDSYRKQYF. The CDR3 region has the DNA TGTGCCAGCAGCTTAGACAGTTACAGGAAACAGTACTTC.

CDR3 in amino acids: CASREGGPEAFF. The DNA for the CDR3 is TGTGCCAGTAGGGAGGGTGGCCCTGAAGCTTTCTTT. The chain employs TRBV21-1 and TRBJ1-1. TRBV21-1 is deemed a pseudogene. This CDR3 region has 12 residues.

This clone was found once. The gene calls are TRBV14 and TRBJ2-1; possibly TRBD2 for D (6 bases). This CDR3 has 16 residues. V lost 4 bases and J lost 2, with 15 bases in between. The germline CDR1 and CDR2 sequences are SGHDN and FVKESK. CDR3 residues: CASSPSMPSAYNEQFF. CDR3 DNA sequence: TGTGCCAGCAGCCCCTCGATGCCTAGCGCCTACAATGAGCAGTTCTTC. Filled out from reference TRBV14 and TRBJ2-1, the complete variable domain reads EAGVTQFPSHSVIEKGQTVTLRCDPISGHDNLYWYRRVMGKEIKFLLHFVKESKQDESGMPNNRFLAERTGGTYSTLKVQPAELEDSGVYFCASSPSMPSAYNEQFFGPGTRLTVL.

V usage is TRBV2 and J usage is TRBJ1-1; 7 positions match TRBD1. The J segment lost 1 base and the V segment lost 5 bases, leaving 4 bases of the junction unmatched. The CDR3 extends over 14 amino acids. The germline V gene has CDR1 SNHLY and CDR2 FYNNEI. Written as DNA, the CDR3 is TGTGCCAGCAGTCCACGGGACAGGAACACTGAAGCTTTCTTT. It encodes CASSPRDRNTEAFF.

This clone was seen a handful of times. The rearrangement uses TRBV14 and TRBJ2-3, with no clear D. The CDR3 has 15 amino acids. CDR1 SGHDN and CDR2 FVKESK come from the germline V gene. Trimming removed 1 base from V and 0 bases from J, with 8 bases in between. In DNA, the CDR3 is TGTGCCAGCAGCCAAGGAGTACCTAGCACAGATACGCAGTATTTT. Residues: CASSQGVPSTDTQYF.

V gene TRBV5-6 combines with J gene TRBJ1-2; no clear D gene. The CDR3 runs 16 residues. Germline CDR1 reads SGHDT; CDR2 reads YYEEEE. The V gene lost 2 bases and the J gene lost 7 bases, with 21 bases spanning the gap. The DNA of the CDR3 is TGTGCCAGCAGCTTCTCGCGGACGGGGAAGGCGAGTGGCTACACCTTC. This sequence encodes CASSFSRTGKASGYTF.

The V call is TRBV7-9, the J call TRBJ2-7; the match to TRBD1 covers 7 bases. This CDR3 has 16 residues. Germline CDR1 is SEHNR and CDR2 is FQNEAQ (reference sequence). Losses at the gene ends were 4 bases for V and 0 bases for J; bases not matched to a gene: 9. The DNA for the CDR3 is TGTGCCAGCAGCTCCGTGGACAGGATGATCTCCTACGAGCAGTACTTC. Protein sequence: CASSSVDRMISYEQYF.

The chain uses TRBV19 and TRBJ2-1, with 12 bases matching TRBD2. The germline V gene encodes CDR1 LNHDA and CDR2 SQIVND (reference sequence). The CDR3 extends over 15 amino acids. V dropped 7 bases and J dropped 7; count of bases not matched to a gene: 8. The CDR3 DNA reads TGTGCCAGTACCCAGACTAGCGGGAGTTTAAATGAGCAGTTCTTC. This translates into CASTQTSGSLNEQFF.

The genes are TRBV15 and TRBJ2-1; D gene uncertain. Germline CDR1 reads LNHNV; CDR2 reads YYDKDF (reference sequence). V shed 0 bases and J shed 9 bases, with 15 bases lying between them. This CDR3 region has 15 residues. Here the CDR3 DNA reads TGTGCCACCAGCAGAGATCGGGTGACCCAAGGTGAGCAGTTCTTC. The encoded protein is CATSRDRVTQGEQFF. The full variable domain, with the rest looked up from reference TRBV15 and TRBJ2-1, is DAMVIQNPRYQVTQFGKPVTLSCSQTLNHNVMYWYQQKSSQAPKLLFHYYDKDFNNEADTPDNFQSRRPNTSFCFLDIRSPGLGDTAMYLCATSRDRVTQGEQFFGPGTRLTVL.

The V and J genes are TRBV5-6 and TRBJ2-3; D gene unclear. Trimming cost V 1 base and J 3 bases, with 15 bases left between them. The germline V gene has CDR1 SGHDT and CDR2 YYEEEE. The CDR3 is made up of 16 amino acids. The CDR3 loop reads CASSLYVTVLTDTQYF. The DNA of the CDR3 is TGTGCCAGCAGCTTGTATGTAACGGTTCTTACAGATACGCAGTATTTT.

The V call is TRBV25-1, the J call TRBJ1-1; 12 nucleotides align to TRBD1. V was pared by 1 base and J by 5 bases, with 8 bases of the junction left unmatched. This CDR3 comprises 17 residues. The germline CDR1 and CDR2 sequences are MGHDK and SYGVNS. CDR3 protein: CASSEFPGDRGLTEAFF. As DNA, the CDR3 is TGTGCCAGCAGTGAATTCCCCGGGGACAGGGGGCTAACTGAAGCTTTCTTT.

The chain combines TRBV6-1 with TRBJ2-7; 10 bases are a match to TRBD2. The CDR3 has 13 residues. V was pared by 5 bases and J by 4 bases, with 2 bases of the junction left unmatched. Germline lookup yields CDR1 MNHNS and CDR2 SASEGT. The DNA of the CDR3 is TGTGCCAGCAGTAGCGGGAGGGCGTACGAGCAGTACTTC. It yields the protein CASSSGRAYEQYF.

As concerns this clone: The junction does not match germline at one end; this may be a read error. The rearrangement links TRBV7-9 to TRBJ1-4, with 8 bases lining up with TRBD1. CDR3 length equals 18 residues. Looked up from germline, CDR1 is SEHNR and CDR2 is FQNEAQ (reference sequence). The CDR3 here is CSSSLPTVGQGVNEKLFF. CDR3 DNA sequence: TGTTCCAGCAGTTTACCGACCGTCGGACAGGGAGTTAATGAAAAACTGTTTTTT. Looking up the rest from reference TRBV7-9 and TRBJ1-4 gives the full variable domain: DTGVSQNPRHKITKRGQNVTFRCDPISEHNRLYWYRQTLGQGPEFLTYFQNEAQLEKSRLLSDRFSAERPKGSFSTLEIQRTEQGDSAMYLCSSSLPTVGQGVNEKLFFGSGTQLSVL.

The chain couples TRBV7-9 to TRBJ2-5; D is unclear. The CDR3 is 17 amino acids. Looked up from germline, CDR1 is SEHNR and CDR2 is FQNEAQ (reference sequence). V was shortened by 5 bases and J by 0 bases, with 19 bases between the two germline ends. CDR3 DNA: TGTGCCAGCAGCCCAGGAACGCAGCCCATTTACCAAGAGACCCAGTACTTC. Protein product: CASSPGTQPIYQETQYF. The variable domain in full, completed from reference TRBV7-9 and TRBJ2-5, reads DTGVSQNPRHKITKRGQNVTFRCDPISEHNRLYWYRQTLGQGPEFLTYFQNEAQLEKSRLLSDRFSAERPKGSFSTLEIQRTEQGDSAMYLCASSPGTQPIYQETQYFGPGTRLLVL.

The chain links TRBV7-2 to TRBJ1-1; no definite D call. Trimming removed 2 bases at V and 1 base at J, with 5 bases between. Germline V lookup: CDR1 SGHTA, CDR2 FQGNSA. This CDR3 spans 13 amino acids. The CDR3 bases are TGTGCCAGCAGCTTACAGTCGAACACTGAAGCTTTCTTT. Protein: CASSLQSNTEAFF.

The genes are TRBV7-6 and TRBJ2-5; 8 positions match TRBD1. This CDR3 is 15 amino acids long. Losses at the gene ends were 5 bases for V and 4 bases for J; bases not matched to a gene: 9. Germline V gene sequence: CDR1 SGHVS, CDR2 FNYEAQ. In nucleotides, the CDR3 is TGTGCCAGCAGCCGGAGTGGGACAGGATCAGAGACCCAGTACTTC. Its translation: CASSRSGTGSETQYF.

The chain employs TRBV5-6 and TRBJ2-2; 8 positions match TRBD1. The trim removed 4 bases at V and 6 bases at J, leaving 5 bases unmatched. Germline CDR1 SGHDT, CDR2 YYEEEE. CDR3 length: 14 residues. CDR3 nucleotides: TGTGCCAGCAGCCGGACAGGGCGCCCCGGGGAGCTGTTTTTT. This sequence encodes CASSRTGRPGELFF.

The V call is TRBV12-2, the J call TRBJ1-2; TRBD1 is the table's D call, not checked against the DNA. TRBV12-2 is a pseudogene. The CDR3 totals 18 residues. Here the CDR3 reads CASRLAQAGDLFNYGYTF. CDR3 in DNA: TGTGCAAGTCGCTTAGCGCAGGCAGGGGACCTCTTCAACTATGGCTACACCTTC.

Details on this clone: Germline and junction disagree at one end, which may indicate a read error. This sequence joins TRBV27 and TRBJ2-1, with D possibly TRBD2 on 6 matching bases. Germline V CDR1 and CDR2: MNHEY, SMNVEV (reference sequence). This CDR3 contains 17 residues. The DNA for the CDR3 is TGTGCCAGCAGTTTACTGAGTGGAGGGGAACCCTACTATGAGCAGTTCTTC. Translation: CASSLLSGGEPYYEQFF.